This T cell receptor (beta chain) was sequenced for a study of T cell responses to AZD1222 COVID-19 vaccine. With respect to this clone: Its antigen is unidentified.

Sequencing used immunoSEQ multiplex PCR; TCRdb keeps in-frame clones, though not all of them. The table has 150,000 to 200,000 clones, roughly 93% seen once; the top ten hold under 1.1%. Points from the study as a whole: Among those given AZD1222, only five or six were seropositive at baseline.

The junction had 10 bases not matched to a gene; V was cut back by 6 bases and J by 0 bases. Germline V gene data show CDR1 as LNHDA and CDR2 as SQIVND (reference sequence). The CDR3 extends over 18 amino acids. The V call is TRBV19, the J call TRBJ2-6; TRBD1 matches 8 bases. This specimen consisted of peripheral blood, obtained 28 days after the second dose of the MenACWY control vaccine. The sequence was collected from an adult who received the MenACWY meningococcal vaccine as a control. CDR3 sequence (DNA): TGTGCCAGTAGCAAAAGGGGACAGGCGGCCTCTGGGGCCAACGTCCTGACTTTC. As protein: CASSKRGQAASGANVLTF.